This T cell receptor (beta chain) was recorded in a study of blood T cell repertoires in COVID-19. Trimming shortened V by 7 bases and J by 0 bases, and 15 bases separated the two germline ends. The CDR3 is 15 amino acids. From germline, CDR1 is MNHEY and CDR2 SVGAGI. The method was immunoSEQ multiplex PCR; TCRdb's version includes in-frame clones alone and lacks a portion of them. The data show approximately 210,000 clones, more than 75% seen once. Living in about two dozen US areas, the participants were between 18 and 89 years of age. The rearrangement joins TRBV6-5 to TRBJ1-2, with D maybe TRBD1 (5 bases). Sequences were obtained from PBMCs or T cells enriched from blood (not recorded which). This TCR was sampled from a man aged 25-40 years with acute COVID-19. CDR3 nucleotides: TGTGCCAGCATCATGGGGGAGGCTACTAACTATGGCTACACCTTC. Translated, it gives CASIMGEATNYGYTF.